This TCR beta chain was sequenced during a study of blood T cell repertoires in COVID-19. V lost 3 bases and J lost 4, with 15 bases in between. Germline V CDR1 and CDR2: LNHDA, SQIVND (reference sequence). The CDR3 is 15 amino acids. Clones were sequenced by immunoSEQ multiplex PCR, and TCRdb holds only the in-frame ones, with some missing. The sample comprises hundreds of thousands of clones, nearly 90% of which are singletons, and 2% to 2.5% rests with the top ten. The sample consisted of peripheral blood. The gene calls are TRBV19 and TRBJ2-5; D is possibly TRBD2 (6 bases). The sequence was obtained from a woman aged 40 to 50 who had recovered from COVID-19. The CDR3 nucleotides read TGTGCCAGTAGTATTACGGGACTCGCGGGAGAGACCCAGTACTTC. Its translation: CASSITGLAGETQYF.